This entry is about one T cell receptor beta chain. These data come from a study of technical replicates of blood from a few donors. The CDR3 runs 15 residues. Germline V gene sequence: CDR1 MNHEY, CDR2 SVGAGI. The germline V and J ends were trimmed by 0 bases and 1 base, with 6 bases remaining between them. Sequencing used immunoSEQ multiplex PCR; TCRdb keeps in-frame clones, though not all of them. The sample gives 95,000 to 100,000 clones, approximately 96% of which show up once; roughly 0.19% is in the top ten. The sequence came from a human donor in good health. The source material was T cells isolated from PBMCs. This chain joins TRBV6-5 and TRBJ2-2; TRBD2 might be the D (5 bases). For the CDR3, the DNA is TGTGCCAGCAGTTACTCGGGAGTGAACACCGGGGAGCTGTTTTTT. Protein sequence: CASSYSGVNTGELFF.